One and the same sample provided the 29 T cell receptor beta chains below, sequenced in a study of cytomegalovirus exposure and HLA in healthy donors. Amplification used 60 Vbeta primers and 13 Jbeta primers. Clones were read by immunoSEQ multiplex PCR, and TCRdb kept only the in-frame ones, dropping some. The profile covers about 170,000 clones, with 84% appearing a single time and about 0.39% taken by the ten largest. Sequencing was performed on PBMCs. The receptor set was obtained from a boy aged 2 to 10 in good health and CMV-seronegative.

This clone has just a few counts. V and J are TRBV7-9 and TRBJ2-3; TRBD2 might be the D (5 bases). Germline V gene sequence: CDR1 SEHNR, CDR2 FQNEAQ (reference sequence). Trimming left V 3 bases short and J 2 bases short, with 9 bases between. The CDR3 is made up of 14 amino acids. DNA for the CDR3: TGTGCCAGCAGCTTGAGCGGATACACAGATACGCAGTATTTT. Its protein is CASSLSGYTDTQYF.

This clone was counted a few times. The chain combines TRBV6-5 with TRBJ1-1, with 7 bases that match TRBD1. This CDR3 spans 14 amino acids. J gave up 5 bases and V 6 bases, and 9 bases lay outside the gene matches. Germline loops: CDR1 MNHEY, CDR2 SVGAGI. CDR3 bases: TGTGCCAGCAGCCCGACAGGGCTGGGGACTGAAGCTTTCTTT. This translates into CASSPTGLGTEAFF.

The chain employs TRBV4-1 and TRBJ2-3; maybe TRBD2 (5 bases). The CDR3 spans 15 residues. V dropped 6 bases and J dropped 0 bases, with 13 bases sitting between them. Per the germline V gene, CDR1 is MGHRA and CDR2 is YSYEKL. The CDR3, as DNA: TGCGCCAGCAGTTCGACTATAACTAGCACAGATACGCAGTATTTT. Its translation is CASSSTITSTDTQYF.

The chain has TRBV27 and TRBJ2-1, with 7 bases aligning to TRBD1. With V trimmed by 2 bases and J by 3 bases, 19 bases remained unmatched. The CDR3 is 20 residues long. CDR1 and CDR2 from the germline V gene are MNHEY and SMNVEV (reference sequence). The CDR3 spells CASSLRYRGASRDLYNEQFF. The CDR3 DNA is TGTGCCAGCAGTTTAAGGTACAGGGGCGCTAGCAGGGACCTCTACAATGAGCAGTTCTTC.

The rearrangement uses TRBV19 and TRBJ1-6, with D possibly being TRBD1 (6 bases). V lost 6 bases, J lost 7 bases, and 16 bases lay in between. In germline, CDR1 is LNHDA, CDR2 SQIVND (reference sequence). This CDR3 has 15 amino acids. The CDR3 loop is CASRSHTGSNSPLHF. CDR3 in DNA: TGTGCCAGTAGGTCCCATACAGGGAGCAATTCACCCCTCCACTTT.

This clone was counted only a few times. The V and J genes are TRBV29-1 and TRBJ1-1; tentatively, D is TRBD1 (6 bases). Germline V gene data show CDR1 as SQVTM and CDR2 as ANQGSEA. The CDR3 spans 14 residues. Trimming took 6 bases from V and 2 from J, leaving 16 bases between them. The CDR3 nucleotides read TGCAGCGTCGAGACTTGGACAGCTAACACTGAAGCTTTCTTT. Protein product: CSVETWTANTEAFF.

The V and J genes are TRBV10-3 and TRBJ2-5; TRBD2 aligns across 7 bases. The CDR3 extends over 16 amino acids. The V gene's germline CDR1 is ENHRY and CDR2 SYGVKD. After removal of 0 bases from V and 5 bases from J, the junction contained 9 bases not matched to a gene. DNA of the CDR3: TGTGCCATCAGTGAGTCAGGCGGGCGGCGGGGGGAGACCCAGTACTTC. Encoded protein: CAISESGGRRGETQYF.

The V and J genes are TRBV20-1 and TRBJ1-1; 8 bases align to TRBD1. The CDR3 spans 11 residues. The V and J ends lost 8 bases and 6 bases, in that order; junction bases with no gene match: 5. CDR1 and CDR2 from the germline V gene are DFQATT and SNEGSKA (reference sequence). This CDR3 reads CSTDRGSEAFF. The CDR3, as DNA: TGCAGTACCGACAGGGGCTCTGAAGCTTTCTTT.

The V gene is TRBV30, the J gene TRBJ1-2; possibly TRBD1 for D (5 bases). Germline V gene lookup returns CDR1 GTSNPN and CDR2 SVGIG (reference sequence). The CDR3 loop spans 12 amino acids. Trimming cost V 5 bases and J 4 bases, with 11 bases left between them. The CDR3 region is CAWVGRGYGYTF. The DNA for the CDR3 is TGTGCCTGGGTGGGAAGGGGCTATGGCTACACCTTC.

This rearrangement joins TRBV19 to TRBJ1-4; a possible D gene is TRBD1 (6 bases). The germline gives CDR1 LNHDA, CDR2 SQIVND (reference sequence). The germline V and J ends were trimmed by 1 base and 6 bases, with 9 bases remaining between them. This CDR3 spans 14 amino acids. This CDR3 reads CASSIGRGYEKLFF. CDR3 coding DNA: TGTGCCAGTAGTATAGGCAGGGGCTATGAAAAACTGTTTTTT.

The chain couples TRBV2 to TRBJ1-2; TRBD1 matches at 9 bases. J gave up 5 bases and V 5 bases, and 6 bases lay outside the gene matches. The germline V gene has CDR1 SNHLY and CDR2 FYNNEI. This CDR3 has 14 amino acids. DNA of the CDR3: TGTGCCAGCAGTCCCAGGACAGGGGATTATGGCTACACCTTC. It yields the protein CASSPRTGDYGYTF.

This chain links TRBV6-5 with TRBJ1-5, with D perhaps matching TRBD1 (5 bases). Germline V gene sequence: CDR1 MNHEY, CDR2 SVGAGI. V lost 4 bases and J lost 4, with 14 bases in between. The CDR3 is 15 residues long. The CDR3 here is CASSSATEPNQPQHF. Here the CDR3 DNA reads TGTGCCAGCAGTTCCGCGACAGAGCCAAATCAGCCCCAGCATTTT.

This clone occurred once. The CDR3 is CASSLRASGRGGRYNEQFF. DNA of the CDR3: TGTGCCAGCAGCTTGAGGGCTAGCGGGAGGGGGGGGCGCTACAATGAGCAGTTCTTC. The chain recombines TRBV7-8 with TRBJ2-1, with TRBD2 matching 12 bases. The length of the CDR3 is 19 residues. The V and J ends lost 3 bases and 3 bases, in that order; junction bases with no gene match: 12. Germline V gives CDR1 SGHVS, CDR2 FQNEAQ.

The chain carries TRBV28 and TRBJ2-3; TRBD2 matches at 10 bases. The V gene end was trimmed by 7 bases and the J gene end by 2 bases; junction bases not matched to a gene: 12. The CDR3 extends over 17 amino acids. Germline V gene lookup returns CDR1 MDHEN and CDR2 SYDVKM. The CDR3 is CASKTGLAGEPTDTQYF. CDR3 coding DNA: TGTGCCAGCAAAACAGGTCTAGCGGGAGAACCCACAGATACGCAGTATTTT.

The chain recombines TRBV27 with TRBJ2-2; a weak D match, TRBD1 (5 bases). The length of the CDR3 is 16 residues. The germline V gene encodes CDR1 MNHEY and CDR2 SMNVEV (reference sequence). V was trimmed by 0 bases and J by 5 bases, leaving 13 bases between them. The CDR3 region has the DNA TGTGCCAGCAGTTTATCGTGGCAGGGAAGGACCGGGGAGCTGTTTTTT. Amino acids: CASSLSWQGRTGELFF.

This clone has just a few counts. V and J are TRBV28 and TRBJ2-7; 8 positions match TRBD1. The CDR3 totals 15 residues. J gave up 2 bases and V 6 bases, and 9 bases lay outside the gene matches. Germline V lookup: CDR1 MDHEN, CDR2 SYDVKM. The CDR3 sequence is CASSSGQGLTYEQYF. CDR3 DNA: TGTGCCAGCAGCTCTGGACAGGGCCTTACCTACGAGCAGTACTTC.

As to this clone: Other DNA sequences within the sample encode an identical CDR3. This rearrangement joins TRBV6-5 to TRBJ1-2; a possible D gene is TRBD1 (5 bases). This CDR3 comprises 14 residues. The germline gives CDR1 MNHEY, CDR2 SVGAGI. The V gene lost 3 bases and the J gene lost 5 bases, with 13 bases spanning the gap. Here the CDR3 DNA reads TGTGCCAGCAGTTATCTCGGGACTGAATATGGCTACACCTTC. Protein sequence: CASSYLGTEYGYTF.

The DNA of the CDR3 is TGTGCCAGCAGTTCCCGGACTAGCGGGAGGGTTAGTTACGAGCAGTACTTC. It encodes CASSSRTSGRVSYEQYF. The V and J genes are TRBV27 and TRBJ2-7; 15 bases map to TRBD2. The ends lost 4 bases at V and 4 bases at J; junction bases unmatched: 8. From germline, CDR1 is MNHEY and CDR2 SMNVEV (reference sequence). CDR3 length equals 17 residues.

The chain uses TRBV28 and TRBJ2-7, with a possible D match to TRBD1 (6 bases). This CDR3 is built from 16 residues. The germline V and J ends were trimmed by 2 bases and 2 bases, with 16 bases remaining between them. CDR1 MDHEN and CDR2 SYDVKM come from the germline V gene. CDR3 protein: CASSLNRDPTTYEQYF. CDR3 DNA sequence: TGTGCCAGCAGTTTAAACAGGGACCCAACAACCTACGAGCAGTACTTC. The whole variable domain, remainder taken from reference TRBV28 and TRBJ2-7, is DVKVTQSSRYLVKRTGEKVFLECVQDMDHENMFWYRQDPGLGLRLIYFSYDVKMKEKGDIPEGYSVSREKKERFSLILESASTNQTSMYLCASSLNRDPTTYEQYFGPGTRLTVT.

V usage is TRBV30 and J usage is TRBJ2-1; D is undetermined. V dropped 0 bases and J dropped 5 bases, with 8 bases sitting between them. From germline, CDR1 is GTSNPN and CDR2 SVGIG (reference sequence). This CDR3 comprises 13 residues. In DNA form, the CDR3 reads TGTGCCTGGAGTGTACTTAGAAACAATGAGCAGTTCTTC. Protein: CAWSVLRNNEQFF.

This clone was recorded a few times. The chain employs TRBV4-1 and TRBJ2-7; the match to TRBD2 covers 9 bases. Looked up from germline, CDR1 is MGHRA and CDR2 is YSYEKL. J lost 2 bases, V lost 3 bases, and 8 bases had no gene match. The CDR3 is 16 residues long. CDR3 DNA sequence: TGCGCCAGCAGCCATGAACTTAGCGGGAGTGCCTACGAGCAGTACTTC. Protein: CASSHELSGSAYEQYF.

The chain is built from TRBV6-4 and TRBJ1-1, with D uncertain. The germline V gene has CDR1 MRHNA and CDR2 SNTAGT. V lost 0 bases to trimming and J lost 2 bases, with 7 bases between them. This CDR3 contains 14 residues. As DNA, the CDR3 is TGTGCCAGCAGTGACTCTACGAGAAACACTGAAGCTTTCTTT. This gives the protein CASSDSTRNTEAFF.

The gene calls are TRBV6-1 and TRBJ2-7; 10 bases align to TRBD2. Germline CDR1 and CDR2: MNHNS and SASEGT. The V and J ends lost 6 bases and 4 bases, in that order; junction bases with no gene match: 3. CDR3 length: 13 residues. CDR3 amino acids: CASRASGRYEQYF. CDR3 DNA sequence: TGTGCCAGCAGAGCTAGCGGGAGATACGAGCAGTACTTC.

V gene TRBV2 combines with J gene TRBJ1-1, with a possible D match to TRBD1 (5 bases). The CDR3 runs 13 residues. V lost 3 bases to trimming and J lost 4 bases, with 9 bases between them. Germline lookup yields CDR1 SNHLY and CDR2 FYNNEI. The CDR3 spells CASSEGRGTEAFF. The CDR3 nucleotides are TGTGCCAGCAGTGAGGGAAGGGGCACTGAAGCTTTCTTT.

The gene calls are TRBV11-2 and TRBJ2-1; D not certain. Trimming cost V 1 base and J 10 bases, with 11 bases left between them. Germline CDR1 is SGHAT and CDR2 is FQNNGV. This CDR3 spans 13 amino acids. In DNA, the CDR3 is TGTGCCAGCAGCTTAGGCGTCAATATGGAGCAGTTCTTC. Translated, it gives CASSLGVNMEQFF. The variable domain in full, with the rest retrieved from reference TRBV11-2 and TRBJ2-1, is EAGVAQSPRYKIIEKRQSVAFWCNPISGHATLYWYQQILGQGPKLLIQFQNNGVVDDSQLPKDRFSAERLKGVDSTLKIQPAKLEDSAVYLCASSLGVNMEQFFGPGTRLTVL.

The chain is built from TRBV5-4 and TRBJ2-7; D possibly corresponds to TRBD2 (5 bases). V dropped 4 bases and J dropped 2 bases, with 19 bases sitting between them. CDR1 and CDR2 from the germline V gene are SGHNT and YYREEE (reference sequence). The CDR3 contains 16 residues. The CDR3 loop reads CASSPVRGWGTYEQYF. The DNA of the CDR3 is TGTGCCAGCAGCCCCGTCCGGGGTTGGGGAACCTACGAGCAGTACTTC.

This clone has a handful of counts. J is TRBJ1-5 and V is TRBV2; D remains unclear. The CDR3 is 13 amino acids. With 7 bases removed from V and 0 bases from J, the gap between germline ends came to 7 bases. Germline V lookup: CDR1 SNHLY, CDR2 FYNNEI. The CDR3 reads CASKQDSNQPQHF. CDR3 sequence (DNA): TGTGCCAGCAAACAAGATAGCAATCAGCCCCAGCATTTT.

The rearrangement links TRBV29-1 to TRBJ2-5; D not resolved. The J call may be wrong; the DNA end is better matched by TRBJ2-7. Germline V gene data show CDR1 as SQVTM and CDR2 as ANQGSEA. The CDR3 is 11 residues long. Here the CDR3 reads CSARLNYEQYF. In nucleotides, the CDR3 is TGCAGCGCTAGACTCAATTACGAGCAGTACTTC.

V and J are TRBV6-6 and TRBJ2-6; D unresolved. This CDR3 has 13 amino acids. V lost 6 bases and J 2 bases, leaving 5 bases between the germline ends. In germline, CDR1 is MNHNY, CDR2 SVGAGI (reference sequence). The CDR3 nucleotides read TGTGCCAGCAGCGGAGCTGGGGCCAACGTCCTGACTTTC. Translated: CASSGAGANVLTF.